This TCR beta chain was captured by sequencing in a study of blood T cell repertoires in COVID-19. Study-wide background: PBMCs, B-cell-depleted T cells, or T cells were the source of the cDNA or gDNA that made up the material.

In the study's own analysis: Reference gene primer amplification gave estimated nucleated cell counts. Using immunoSEQ multiplex PCR, the repertoire was profiled, and TCRdb retains in-frame clones only, with some absent. V and J calls and clone size are as listed in that table; D and trimming were resolved from the DNA. The sample yields some 210,000 clones, about 91% seen once. The sequence was obtained from a man aged 25-45 years with acute or convalescent COVID-19. Sample: peripheral blood.

The CDR3 DNA reads as TGTGCCAGCAGCCAAGAAGGACTAGCGGGTACGCAGTATTTT. Protein product: CASSQEGLAGTQYF. The chain employs TRBV14 and TRBJ2-3, with TRBD2 matching over 11 bases. Germline values: CDR1 SGHDN, CDR2 FVKESK. The CDR3 runs to 14 residues. Trimming removed 0 bases from V and 8 bases from J; junction bases left unmatched: 1.